This TCR beta chain was retrieved from a study of OX40 agonist ivuxolimab in advanced cancers. V shed 7 bases and J shed 1 base, with 10 bases lying between them. Per germline, CDR1 LNHDA and CDR2 SQIVND (reference sequence). There are 14 residues in the CDR3. The data were produced by immunoSEQ multiplex PCR, yet TCRdb's version contains in-frame clones alone and is incomplete. The sample consists of approximately 69,000 clones, 90% to 95% of them appearing once. This sample comprised CD4+ or CD8+ T cells sorted from blood, obtained in a trial of the OX40 agonist ivuxolimab. This receptor was obtained from an adult with an advanced solid tumor such as melanoma, head and neck, liver or kidney cancer. The rearrangement uses TRBV19 and TRBJ1-4; D is unclear. This CDR3 is CASTRRVTNEKLFF. The CDR3 DNA is TGTGCCAGTACCCGAAGGGTAACTAATGAAAAACTGTTTTTT.